One and the same sample provided the 7 T cell receptor beta chains below, sequenced in a study of CD8 T cells in Susac syndrome. Random hexamers were used to reverse transcribe the RNA input (about 0.5 to 1 ug). From the immunoSEQ multiplex PCR reads, TCRdb called clonotypes with MiXCR, one entry per CDR3 protein. The sample lists about 120,000 distinct CDR3 sequences, around 95% occurring once. Input material: CD4+ T cells from PBMCs. The receptors derive from a human donor in good health.

The chain joins TRBV20-1 to TRBJ1-1; D ambiguous. Germline CDR1 and CDR2: DFQATT and SNEGSKA (reference sequence). The CDR3 contains 14 residues. Trimming removed 6 bases at V and 1 base at J, with 15 bases between. CDR3 sequence reads: CSATPGAGNTEAFF. The CDR3 DNA sequence: TGCAGTGCAACCCCCGGTGCGGGGAACACTGAAGCTTTCTTT.

J is TRBJ2-5 and V is TRBV29-1; 7 nucleotides agree with TRBD2. The V segment lost 7 bases and the J segment 2 bases; nucleotides outside the gene matches: 4. This CDR3 has 12 residues. The germline V gene has CDR1 SQVTM and CDR2 ANQGSEA. This CDR3 is CSASSGQETQYF. In nucleotides, the CDR3 is TGCAGCGCTTCTAGCGGACAAGAGACCCAGTACTTC. The full variable domain, in which reference TRBV29-1 and TRBJ2-5 provide the parts outside the CDR3, is SAVISQKPSRDICQRGTSLTIQCQVDSQVTMMFWYRQQPGQSLTLIATANQGSEATYESGFVIDKFPISRPNLTFSTLTVSNMSPEDSSIYLCSASSGQETQYFGPGTRLLVL.

The chain uses TRBV28 and TRBJ2-5; TRBD2 matches at 10 bases. With V trimmed by 5 bases and J by 0 bases, 6 bases remained unmatched. CDR3 length equals 16 residues. Germline CDR1 MDHEN, CDR2 SYDVKM. CDR3 amino acids: CASSQREGPYQETQYF. In DNA, the CDR3 is TGTGCCAGCAGTCAGCGGGAGGGACCGTACCAAGAGACCCAGTACTTC.

The chain is built from TRBV2 and TRBJ2-7; 8 nucleotides match TRBD1. Germline V CDR1 and CDR2: SNHLY, FYNNEI. Losses at the gene ends were 4 bases for V and 3 bases for J; bases not matched to a gene: 2. The CDR3 has 13 residues. CDR3 DNA: TGTGCCAGCAGTGGTACAGGGGGCTACGAGCAGTACTTC. It yields the protein CASSGTGGYEQYF.

The rearrangement links TRBV4-3 to TRBJ2-3; D might be TRBD2 (7 bases). Germline V gives CDR1 LGHNA, CDR2 YSLEER. This CDR3 contains 15 residues. V was pared by 4 bases and J by 4 bases, with 15 bases between. CDR3 DNA sequence: TGCGCCAGCAGCCGGCGGGAGAGGGGGGCAGATACGCAGTATTTT. This translates into CASSRRERGADTQYF.

This clonotype was observed once. The chain recombines TRBV7-2 with TRBJ2-7; D uncertain. The V gene lost 6 bases and the J gene lost 5 bases, with 20 bases spanning the gap. CDR1 is SGHTA and CDR2 is FQGNSA in the germline V gene. The CDR3 is 15 amino acids. DNA of the CDR3: TGTGCCAGCAGGCCCCCCTTGGTAGGTCTCCACGAGCAGTACTTC. Amino acids: CASRPPLVGLHEQYF. The full variable domain, in which reference TRBV7-2 and TRBJ2-7 provide the parts outside the CDR3, is GAGVSQSPSNKVTEKGKDVELRCDPISGHTALYWYRQSLGQGLEFLIYFQGNSAPDKSGLPSDRFSAERTGGSVSTLTIQRTQQEDSAVYLCASRPPLVGLHEQYFGPGTRLTVT.

This chain connects TRBV2 to TRBJ2-7; 10 bases are a match to TRBD1. Germline CDR1 reads SNHLY; CDR2 reads FYNNEI. This CDR3 has 14 amino acids. Trimming at V came to 0 bases and at J to 6 bases, leaving 2 bases not matched to a gene. CDR3 sequence reads: CASSEAGQGSEQYF. In DNA form, the CDR3 reads TGTGCCAGCAGTGAAGCGGGACAGGGGAGCGAGCAGTACTTC.